This T cell receptor (beta chain) was identified during a study of monozygotic twins with inflammatory bowel disease. Germline loops: CDR1 SGHRS, CDR2 YFSETQ. The CDR3 spans 17 residues. Staff drew a roughly 2.5 ml blood sample from each donor. UMIs that had a 6-nucleotide sample barcode were put in using template switching. Both TCRalpha and TCRbeta cDNA were subjected to two nested PCRs lasting about 16 and 10 cycles. TCRdb re-called the 5' RACE reads, yielding one record per CDR3 amino acid sequence without DNA. With a few hundred thousand distinct CDR3 sequences in the sample, the ten largest clones hold less than 2%.

The specimen sequenced was blood. This TCR came from a human donor with ulcerative colitis or Crohn's disease, or a healthy co-twin of an affected twin (not recorded which). The chain combines TRBV5-1 with TRBJ2-3; the TCRdb call, TRBD1, lacks DNA for checking. This chain's CDR3 is CASSPRGGGTSTDTQYF.